Shown below are 27 T cell receptor beta chains from a single sample sequenced in a study of blood T cell repertoires in COVID-19. Profiled with immunoSEQ multiplex PCR; TCRdb holds only in-frame clones, not every one. The data contain approximately 130,000 clones, about 90% of them singletons. The sequenced sample was peripheral blood. These receptor sequences come from a woman between 45 and 65 years old who had recovered from COVID-19.

This rearrangement joins TRBV30 to TRBJ2-2; 10 bases line up with TRBD2. Germline CDR1 GTSNPN, CDR2 SVGIG (reference sequence). The CDR3 runs 15 residues. Germline trimming cut 4 bases from V and 6 bases from J; bases unmatched to any gene: 8. The CDR3 spells CAWIRSGGASGELFF. The CDR3 coding sequence is TGTGCCTGGATCCGAAGCGGGGGGGCCTCCGGGGAGCTGTTTTTT.

The chain couples TRBV7-9 to TRBJ2-1, with a weak D call TRBD2 (6 bases). The CDR3 is made up of 15 amino acids. Trimming pared 3 bases from V and 7 bases from J, leaving 16 bases between. Germline-derived CDR1 and CDR2 are SEHNR and FQNEAQ (reference sequence). CDR3: CASSFPGLRGNEQFF. The CDR3 DNA reads as TGTGCCAGCAGCTTCCCGGGACTTAGAGGGAATGAGCAGTTCTTC.

V usage is TRBV9 and J usage is TRBJ2-7; tentatively, D is TRBD2 (6 bases). V lost 4 bases to trimming and J lost 6 bases, with 20 bases between them. The CDR3 sequence is 15 residues long. Germline CDR1 SGDLS, CDR2 YYNGEE. CDR3 protein: CASSPGGTQHLEQYF. CDR3 nucleotide sequence: TGTGCCAGCAGCCCTGGCGGGACTCAACACCTCGAGCAGTACTTC.

This rearrangement joins TRBV9 to TRBJ1-1; D gene uncertain. The germline V gene encodes CDR1 SGDLS and CDR2 YYNGEE. V dropped 2 bases and J dropped 11 bases, with 19 bases sitting between them. The CDR3 loop spans 14 amino acids. The chain's CDR3 is CASSVTQASKLAFF. CDR3 DNA: TGTGCCAGCAGCGTGACGCAGGCTTCAAAGTTGGCTTTCTTT.

The genes are TRBV27 and TRBJ2-7; 8 nucleotides line up with TRBD1. Germline V lookup: CDR1 MNHEY, CDR2 SMNVEV (reference sequence). The CDR3 has 14 residues. Trimming removed 6 bases from V and 4 bases from J; junction bases left unmatched: 8. The CDR3 is CASSLGQGGYEQYF. CDR3 sequence (DNA): TGTGCCAGCAGCCTCGGACAGGGCGGGTACGAGCAGTACTTC.

The V gene is TRBV5-1, the J gene TRBJ2-3, with 8 bases fitting TRBD2. The V gene's germline CDR1 is SGHRS and CDR2 YFSETQ. This CDR3 spans 15 amino acids. The junction had 1 base not matched to a gene; V was cut back by 0 bases and J by 1 base. CDR3 DNA sequence: TGCGCCAGCAGCTTGGAGACTAGCGGCACAGATACGCAGTATTTT. Translated: CASSLETSGTDTQYF. The full variable domain, rest sourced from reference TRBV5-1 and TRBJ2-3, is KAGVTQTPRYLIKTRGQQVTLSCSPISGHRSVSWYQQTPGQGLQFLFEYFSETQRNKGNFPGRFSGRQFSNSRSEMNVSTLELGDSALYLCASSLETSGTDTQYFGPGTRLTVL.

The rearrangement uses TRBV11-3 and TRBJ2-1, with 14 bases aligning to TRBD2. Trimming took 4 bases from V and 6 from J; bases not matched to a gene: 2. Germline V gene data show CDR1 as SGHNT and CDR2 as YENEEA. The CDR3 has 15 residues. CDR3 in amino acids: CASSWGLAGVNEQFF. As DNA, the CDR3 is TGTGCCAGCAGCTGGGGACTAGCGGGAGTCAATGAGCAGTTCTTC. The complete variable domain, with remaining parts taken from reference TRBV11-3 and TRBJ2-1, reads EAGVVQSPRYKIIEKKQPVAFWCNPISGHNTLYWYLQNLGQGPELLIRYENEEAVDDSQLPKDRFSAERLKGVDSTLKIQPAELGDSAVYLCASSWGLAGVNEQFFGPGTRLTVL.

The chain has TRBV5-6 and TRBJ2-7; TRBD1 matches 10 bases. With 4 bases clipped from V and 0 bases from J, the junction kept 4 bases outside the gene matches. Germline assignment: CDR1 SGHDT and CDR2 YYEEEE. The CDR3 contains 15 residues. CDR3 nucleotides: TGTGCCAGCAGCCCGGACAGGGGGTCCTCCTACGAGCAGTACTTC. Protein sequence: CASSPDRGSSYEQYF.

The V gene is TRBV7-9, the J gene TRBJ2-1; 7 nucleotides align to TRBD2. Per the germline V gene, CDR1 is SEHNR and CDR2 is FQNEAQ (reference sequence). The CDR3 has 13 amino acids. V lost 2 bases, J lost 9 bases, and 4 bases stayed unmatched. CDR3 loop: CASSLTSVSEQFF. The CDR3 bases are TGTGCCAGCAGCTTAACTAGCGTGAGTGAGCAGTTCTTC.

The chain recombines TRBV7-9 with TRBJ1-1; tentative D call: TRBD1 (6 bases). The ends were cut back, 1 base at V and 0 bases at J, with 12 bases in the middle. The CDR3 is 16 amino acids. CDR1 is SEHNR and CDR2 is FQNEAQ in the germline V gene (reference sequence). CDR3 residues: CASSLEVGDMNTEAFF. The CDR3 DNA reads TGTGCCAGCAGCTTAGAGGTCGGGGACATGAACACTGAAGCTTTCTTT.

The chain uses TRBV4-2 and TRBJ1-5; D gene ambiguous. The CDR3 spans 16 residues. The germline V gene has CDR1 LGHNA and CDR2 YNFKEQ. The V and J ends lost 0 bases and 3 bases respectively, with 12 bases between them. The CDR3 nucleotides are TGTGCCAGCAGCCAAGATCGCCAGATTTACAATCAGCCCCAGCATTTT. Its protein product is CASSQDRQIYNQPQHF.

The rearrangement uses TRBV7-6 and TRBJ2-7; D may be TRBD2 (5 bases). The CDR3 is 17 amino acids. From germline, CDR1 is SGHVS and CDR2 FNYEAQ. V dropped 5 bases and J dropped 0 bases, with 20 bases sitting between them. In DNA form, the CDR3 reads TGTGCCAGCAGCCCCCAGGTGGGCGGGCCCAGCTCCTACGAGCAGTACTTC. Translating gives CASSPQVGGPSSYEQYF.

V gene TRBV4-2 combines with J gene TRBJ1-2, with D possibly TRBD1 on 6 matching bases. The CDR3 totals 15 residues. Germline lookup yields CDR1 LGHNA and CDR2 YNFKEQ. V shed 4 bases and J shed 3 bases, with 15 bases lying between them. CDR3 residues: CASSRQRGGDYGYTF. For the CDR3, the DNA is TGTGCCAGCAGCCGCCAGAGGGGGGGTGACTATGGCTACACCTTC.

The chain combines TRBV5-1 with TRBJ2-7, with 7 nucleotides matching TRBD1. CDR3 length equals 15 residues. Germline assignment: CDR1 SGHRS and CDR2 YFSETQ. J lost 6 bases, V lost 4 bases, and 13 bases had no gene match. The CDR3 reads CASSPQGTVSGEQYF. The CDR3 DNA reads as TGCGCCAGCAGCCCACAGGGGACCGTTTCTGGCGAGCAGTACTTC.

The chain recombines TRBV15 with TRBJ2-1, with D maybe TRBD1 (5 bases). The CDR3 extends over 13 amino acids. The V and J ends lost 5 bases and 5 bases respectively, with 10 bases between them. Germline CDR1 LNHNV, CDR2 YYDKDF (reference sequence). The CDR3, as DNA: TGTGCCACCAGCCGGACGACAGACAATGAGCAGTTCTTC. Translating gives CATSRTTDNEQFF.

The chain employs TRBV5-3 and TRBJ2-1, with 7 bases aligning to TRBD1. TRBV5-3 is an open reading frame, and its role is uncertain. The CDR3 is 13 residues long. With 4 bases clipped from V and 8 bases from J, the junction kept 6 bases outside the gene matches. CDR3 bases: TGTGCCAGAAGCGTGGACAGGAGAGATGAGCAGTTCTTC. Translating gives CARSVDRRDEQFF.

The rearrangement joins TRBV6-6 to TRBJ2-5; TRBD2 aligns across 13 bases. The CDR3 covers 15 residues. In germline, CDR1 is MNHNY, CDR2 SVGAGI (reference sequence). V shed 4 bases, J shed 4 bases, and the junction held 3 bases outside the gene matches. The CDR3 loop reads CASSWRLAGGETQYF. CDR3 nucleotide sequence: TGTGCCAGCAGTTGGAGACTAGCGGGAGGAGAGACCCAGTACTTC.

The rearrangement joins TRBV19 to TRBJ2-5, with a tentative D call TRBD1 (5 bases). The CDR3 covers 15 residues. Trimming shortened V by 1 base and J by 4 bases, and 13 bases separated the two germline ends. Germline CDR1 LNHDA, CDR2 SQIVND (reference sequence). This chain's CDR3 is CASSIAPTAIETQYF. The CDR3 coding sequence is TGTGCCAGTAGTATAGCTCCGACAGCTATAGAGACCCAGTACTTC. The full variable domain, its missing parts supplied by reference TRBV19 and TRBJ2-5, is DGGITQSPKYLFRKEGQNVTLSCEQNLNHDAMYWYRQDPGQGLRLIYYSQIVNDFQKGDIAEGYSVSREKKESFPLTVTSAQKNPTAFYLCASSIAPTAIETQYFGPGTRLLVL.

This clone appeared a few times. The chain uses TRBV4-2 and TRBJ1-4; D perhaps matches TRBD1 (5 bases). V lost 0 bases to trimming and J lost 3 bases, with 11 bases between them. This CDR3 region has 16 residues. The germline V gene encodes CDR1 LGHNA and CDR2 YNFKEQ. CDR3 bases: TGTGCCAGCAGCCAAGATAGGCGGGGGGCTAATGAAAAACTGTTTTTT. This encodes CASSQDRRGANEKLFF.

The chain combines TRBV11-2 with TRBJ2-7; maybe TRBD1 (6 bases). The length of the CDR3 is 15 residues. Germline V gene sequence: CDR1 SGHAT, CDR2 FQNNGV. With 4 bases removed from V and 1 base from J, the gap between germline ends came to 14 bases. The CDR3 loop is CASSSQQGPSYEQYF. The DNA for the CDR3 is TGTGCCAGCAGCTCTCAACAGGGCCCATCCTACGAGCAGTACTTC. Together with reference TRBV11-2 and TRBJ2-7, the CDR3 gives the full variable domain: EAGVAQSPRYKIIEKRQSVAFWCNPISGHATLYWYQQILGQGPKLLIQFQNNGVVDDSQLPKDRFSAERLKGVDSTLKIQPAKLEDSAVYLCASSSQQGPSYEQYFGPGTRLTVT.

The chain employs TRBV5-1 and TRBJ1-1, with 7 bases that match TRBD1. Germline-derived CDR1 and CDR2 are SGHRS and YFSETQ. The CDR3 loop spans 15 amino acids. The V gene end was trimmed by 8 bases and the J gene end by 4 bases; junction bases not matched to a gene: 14. In DNA, the CDR3 is TGCGCCAGTTCACGAGGGGGCGAGGGGGGCACTGAAGCTTTCTTT. This sequence encodes CASSRGGEGGTEAFF.

The chain is built from TRBV9 and TRBJ2-1; no reliable D call. The germline V gene has CDR1 SGDLS and CDR2 YYNGEE. CDR3 length equals 15 residues. V shed 4 bases and J shed 4 bases, with 15 bases lying between them. The CDR3 region is CASSFAPRRYNEQFF. CDR3 sequence (DNA): TGTGCCAGCAGCTTTGCCCCTCGGCGGTACAATGAGCAGTTCTTC. Full variable domain (remainder filled in from reference TRBV9 and TRBJ2-1): DSGVTQTPKHLITATGQRVTLRCSPRSGDLSVYWYQQSLDQGLQFLIQYYNGEERAKGNILERFSAQQFPDLHSELNLSSLELGDSALYFCASSFAPRRYNEQFFGPGTRLTVL.

This sequence joins TRBV6-5 and TRBJ2-5; TRBD1 might be the D (6 bases). The CDR3 runs to 12 residues. Germline V lookup: CDR1 MNHEY, CDR2 SVGAGI. Trimming removed 11 bases from V and 5 bases from J, with 15 bases in between. In DNA form, the CDR3 reads TGTGCCGTACATGTAGGGGGTGAGACCCAGTACTTC. Residues: CAVHVGGETQYF.

J is TRBJ1-1 and V is TRBV10-3, with 9 nucleotides matching TRBD1. This CDR3 region has 14 residues. Germline loops: CDR1 ENHRY, CDR2 SYGVKD. Trimming took 10 bases from V and 2 from J; bases not matched to a gene: 8. The CDR3 DNA reads TGTGCCAGCCGGGACAGGGTGGCCAACACTGAAGCTTTCTTT. Protein product: CASRDRVANTEAFF.

This clone appeared once. The chain couples TRBV28 to TRBJ2-3; TRBD2 matches at 8 bases. Germline V gene sequence: CDR1 MDHEN, CDR2 SYDVKM. CDR3 size: 14 residues. After removal of 4 bases from V and 5 bases from J, the junction contained 5 bases not matched to a gene. CDR3 loop: CASSSRGAGDTQYF. Written as DNA, the CDR3 is TGTGCCAGCAGTTCGCGGGGGGCGGGAGATACGCAGTATTTT.

The chain couples TRBV7-6 to TRBJ1-2; possibly TRBD1 for D (5 bases). Germline-derived CDR1 and CDR2 are SGHVS and FNYEAQ. V dropped 5 bases and J dropped 5 bases, with 27 bases sitting between them. The CDR3 has 18 residues. The CDR3 loop is CASSPVAGWGIPVYGYTF. The DNA of the CDR3 is TGTGCCAGCAGCCCAGTTGCAGGGTGGGGTATTCCCGTGTATGGCTACACCTTC. Drawing the rest from reference TRBV7-6 and TRBJ1-2, the complete variable domain is GAGVSQSPRYKVTKRGQDVALRCDPISGHVSLYWYRQALGQGPEFLTYFNYEAQQDKSGLPNDRFSAERPEGSISTLTIQRTEQRDSAMYRCASSPVAGWGIPVYGYTFGSGTRLTVV.

The V gene is TRBV2, the J gene TRBJ1-1, with D possibly being TRBD1 (5 bases). The V end lost 3 bases, the J end lost 2 bases, and 7 bases lay between the germline ends. CDR3 length: 13 residues. CDR1 is SNHLY, CDR2 FYNNEI, per germline. In DNA, the CDR3 is TGTGCCAGCAGTGACAGGGAAAACACTGAAGCTTTCTTT. Amino acids: CASSDRENTEAFF.